This T cell receptor beta chain was profiled in a study of shared clonotypes between healthy human individuals. Overall study results and limits: Among donors, sharing of clonotypes was expected to be affected by sequencing depth.

For this clone: Its antigen remains unknown.

Each replicate PCR on the sorted subsets used 200 ng DNA (approximately 33,000 T cell genomes). Profiling relied on immunoSEQ multiplex PCR, and the TCRdb table lists in-frame clones only, not all of them. The sample includes about 980,000 clones, 70% to 85% of them seen just once. Germline assignment: CDR1 SGHVS and CDR2 FNYEAQ. Trimming left V 5 bases short and J 2 bases short, with 16 bases between. The CDR3 loop spans 15 amino acids. Naive CD4+ cells were CD45RA-selected; the remaining cells were memory. Sequencing was done on a sample of memory CD4+ T cells sorted from blood. Regarding subset: CD45RA-negative fraction. The chain recombines TRBV7-6 with TRBJ2-7; D is tentatively TRBD1 or TRBD2 (6 bases each). This sequence was found in a man aged 18 to 30 in good health. This CDR3 is CASSKNGGITYEQYF. The CDR3 DNA is TGTGCCAGCAGCAAAAACGGGGGCATCACCTACGAGCAGTACTTC.